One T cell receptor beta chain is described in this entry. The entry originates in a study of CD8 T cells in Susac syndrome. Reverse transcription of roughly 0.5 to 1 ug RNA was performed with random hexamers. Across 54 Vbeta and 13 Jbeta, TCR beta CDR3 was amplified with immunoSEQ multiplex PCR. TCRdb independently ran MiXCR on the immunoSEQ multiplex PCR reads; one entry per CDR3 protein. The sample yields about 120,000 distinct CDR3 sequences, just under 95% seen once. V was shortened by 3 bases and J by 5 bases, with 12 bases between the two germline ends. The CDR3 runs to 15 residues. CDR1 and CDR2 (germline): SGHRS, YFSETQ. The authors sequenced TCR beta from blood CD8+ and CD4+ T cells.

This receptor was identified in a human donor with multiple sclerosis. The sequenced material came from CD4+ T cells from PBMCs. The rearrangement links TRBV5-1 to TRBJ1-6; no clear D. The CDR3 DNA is TGCGCCAGCAGCTCTGTCCCTTACGATAATTCACCCCTCCACTTT. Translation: CASSSVPYDNSPLHF.